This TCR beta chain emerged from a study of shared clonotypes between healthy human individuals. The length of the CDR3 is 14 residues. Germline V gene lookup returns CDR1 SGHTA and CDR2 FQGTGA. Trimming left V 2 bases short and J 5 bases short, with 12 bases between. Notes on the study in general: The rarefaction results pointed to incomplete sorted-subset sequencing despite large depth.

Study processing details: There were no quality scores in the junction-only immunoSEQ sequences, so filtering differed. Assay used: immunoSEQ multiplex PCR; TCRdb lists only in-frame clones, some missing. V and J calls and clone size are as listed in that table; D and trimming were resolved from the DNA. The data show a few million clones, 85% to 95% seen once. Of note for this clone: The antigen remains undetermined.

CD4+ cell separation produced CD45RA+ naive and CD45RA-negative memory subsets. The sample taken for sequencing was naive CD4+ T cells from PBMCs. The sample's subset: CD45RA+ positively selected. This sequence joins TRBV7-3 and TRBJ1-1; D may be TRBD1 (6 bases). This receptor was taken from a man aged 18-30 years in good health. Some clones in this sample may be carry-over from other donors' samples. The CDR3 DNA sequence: TGTGCCAGCAGCTTAGCGGGGGCTGAGACTGAAGCTTTCTTT. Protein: CASSLAGAETEAFF.